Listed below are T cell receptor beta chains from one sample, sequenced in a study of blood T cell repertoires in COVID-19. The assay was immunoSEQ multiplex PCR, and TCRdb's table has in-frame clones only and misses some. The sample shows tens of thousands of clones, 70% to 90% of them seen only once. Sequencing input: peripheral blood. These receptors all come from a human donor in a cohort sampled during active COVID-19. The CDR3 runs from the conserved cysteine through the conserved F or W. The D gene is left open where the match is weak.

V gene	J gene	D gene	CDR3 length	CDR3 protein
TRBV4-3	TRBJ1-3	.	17	CASSHWVDAAEPPAIYF
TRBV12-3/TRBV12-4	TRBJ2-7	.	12	CASRSQVHEQYF
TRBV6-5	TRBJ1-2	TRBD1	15	CASSYRQGALYGYTF
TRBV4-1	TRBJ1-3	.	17	CASSQVGAQGSGNTIYF
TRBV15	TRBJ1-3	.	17	CATSRDPDRIHGNTIYF
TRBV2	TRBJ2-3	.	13	CASRGQTADTQYF
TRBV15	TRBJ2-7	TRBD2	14	CATSISRGGNEQYF
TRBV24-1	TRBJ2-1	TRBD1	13	CATSGPGGNEQFF
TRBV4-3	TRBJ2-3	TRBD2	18	CASSQGRLTGGLTDTQYF
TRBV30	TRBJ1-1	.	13	CACSRGLNTEAFF
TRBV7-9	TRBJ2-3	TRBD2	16	CASSEVGGLAPDTQYF
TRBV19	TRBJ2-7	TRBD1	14	CASSPGTGIYEQYF
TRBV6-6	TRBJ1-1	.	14	CASSPGRGITEAFF
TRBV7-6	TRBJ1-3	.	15	CASSLAPGPGNTIYF
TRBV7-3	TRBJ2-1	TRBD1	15	CASSLTGSSYNEQFF
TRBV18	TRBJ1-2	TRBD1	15	CASSLRDRANYGYTF
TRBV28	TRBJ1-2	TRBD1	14	CASSLLGGADGYTF
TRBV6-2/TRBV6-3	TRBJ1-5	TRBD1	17	CASSSLGTEFSNQPQHF
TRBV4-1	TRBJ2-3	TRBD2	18	CASSQVGGLPLFTDTQYF
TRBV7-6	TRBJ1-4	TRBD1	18	CASSLYYRGAGGNEKLFF
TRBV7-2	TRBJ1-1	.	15	CASSLSTGTTAEAFF
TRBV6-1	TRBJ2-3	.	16	CASSERGGVSPDTQYF
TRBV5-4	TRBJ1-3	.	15	CASSLSGVPGNTIYF
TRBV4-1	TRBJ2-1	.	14	CASSPRARGNEQFF
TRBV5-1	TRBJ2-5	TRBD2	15	CASSPGAGTQETQYF
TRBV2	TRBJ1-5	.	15	CASTRGQVLNQPQHF
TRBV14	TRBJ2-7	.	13	CASSQDITYEQYF
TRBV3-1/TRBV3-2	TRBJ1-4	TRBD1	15	CASSLRGTANEKLFF
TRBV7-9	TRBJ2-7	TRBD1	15	CASSPGTGPFYEQYF
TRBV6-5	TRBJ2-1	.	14	CASRVARSYNEQFF
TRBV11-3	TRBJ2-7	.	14	CASSLAGDRWEQYF
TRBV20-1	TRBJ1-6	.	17	CSASYGLLSSYNSPLHF
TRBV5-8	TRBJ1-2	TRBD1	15	CASSPRTGSGYGYTF
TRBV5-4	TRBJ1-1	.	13	CASSLALNTEAFF
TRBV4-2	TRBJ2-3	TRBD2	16	CASSFGLAGRTDTQYF
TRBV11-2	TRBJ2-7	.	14	CASSSDTEMVGQYF
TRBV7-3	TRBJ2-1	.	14	CASSTGTGGNEQFF
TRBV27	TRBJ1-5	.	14	CASRKQGSYQPQHF
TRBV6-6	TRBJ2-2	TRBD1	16	CASSYTPGDSTGELFF
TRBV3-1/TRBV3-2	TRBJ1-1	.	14	CASSQYPGNTEAFF
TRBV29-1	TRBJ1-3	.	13	CSVEEASGNTIYF